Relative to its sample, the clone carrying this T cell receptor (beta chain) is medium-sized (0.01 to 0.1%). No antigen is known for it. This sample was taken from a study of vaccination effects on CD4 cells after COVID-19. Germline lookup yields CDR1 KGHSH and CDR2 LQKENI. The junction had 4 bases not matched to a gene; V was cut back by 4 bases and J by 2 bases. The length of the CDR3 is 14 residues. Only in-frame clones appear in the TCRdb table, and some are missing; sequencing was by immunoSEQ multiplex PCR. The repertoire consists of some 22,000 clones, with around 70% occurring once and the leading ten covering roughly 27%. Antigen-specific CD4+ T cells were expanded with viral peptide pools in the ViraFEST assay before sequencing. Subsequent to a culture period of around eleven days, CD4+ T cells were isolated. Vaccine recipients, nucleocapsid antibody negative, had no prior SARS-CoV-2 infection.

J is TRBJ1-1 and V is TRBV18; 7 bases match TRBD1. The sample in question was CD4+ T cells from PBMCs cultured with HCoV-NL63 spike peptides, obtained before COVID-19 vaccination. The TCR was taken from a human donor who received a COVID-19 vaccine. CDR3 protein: CASSRQGVNTEAFF. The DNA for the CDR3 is TGTGCCAGCTCACGTCAGGGGGTAAACACTGAAGCTTTCTTT.